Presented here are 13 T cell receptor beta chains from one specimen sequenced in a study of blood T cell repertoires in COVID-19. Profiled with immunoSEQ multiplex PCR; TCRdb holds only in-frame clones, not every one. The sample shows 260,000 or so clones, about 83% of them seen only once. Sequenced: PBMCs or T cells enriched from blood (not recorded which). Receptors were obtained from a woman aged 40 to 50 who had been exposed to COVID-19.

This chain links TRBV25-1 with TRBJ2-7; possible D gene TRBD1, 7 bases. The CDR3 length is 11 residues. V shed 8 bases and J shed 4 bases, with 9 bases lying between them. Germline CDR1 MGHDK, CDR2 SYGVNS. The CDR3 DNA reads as TGTGCCAGCGCGGGACAGTACGAGCAGTACTTC. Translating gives CASAGQYEQYF.

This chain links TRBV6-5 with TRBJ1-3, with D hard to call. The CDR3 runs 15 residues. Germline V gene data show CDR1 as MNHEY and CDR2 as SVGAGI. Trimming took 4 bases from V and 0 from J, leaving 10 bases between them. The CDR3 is CASSLVRSSGNTIYF. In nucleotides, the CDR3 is TGTGCCAGCAGTTTAGTTCGGAGCTCTGGAAACACCATATATTTT.

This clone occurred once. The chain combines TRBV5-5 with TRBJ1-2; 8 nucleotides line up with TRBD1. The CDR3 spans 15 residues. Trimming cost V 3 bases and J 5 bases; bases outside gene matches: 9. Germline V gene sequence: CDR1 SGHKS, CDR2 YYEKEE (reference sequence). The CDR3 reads CASSSLGTGNYGYTF. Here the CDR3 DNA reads TGTGCCAGCAGCTCCCTCGGGACAGGAAATTATGGCTACACCTTC.

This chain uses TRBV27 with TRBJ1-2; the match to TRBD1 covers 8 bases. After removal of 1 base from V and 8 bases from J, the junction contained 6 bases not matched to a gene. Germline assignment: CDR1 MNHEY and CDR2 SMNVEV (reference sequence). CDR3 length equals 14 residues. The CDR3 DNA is TGTGCCAGCAGTTTATGGGCAGGGGGCCGAGGCTACACCTTC. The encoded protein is CASSLWAGGRGYTF.

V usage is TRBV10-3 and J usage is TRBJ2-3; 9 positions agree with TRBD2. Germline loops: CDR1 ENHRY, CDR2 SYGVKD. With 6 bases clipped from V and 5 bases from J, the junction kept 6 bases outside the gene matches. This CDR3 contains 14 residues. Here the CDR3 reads CAIRDSGGVDTQYF. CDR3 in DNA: TGTGCCATCAGGGATAGCGGGGGTGTAGATACGCAGTATTTT.

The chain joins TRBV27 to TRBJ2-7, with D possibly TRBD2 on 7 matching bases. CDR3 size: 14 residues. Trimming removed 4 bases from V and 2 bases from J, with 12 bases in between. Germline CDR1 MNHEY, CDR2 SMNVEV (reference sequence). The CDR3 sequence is CASSYGGATYEQYF. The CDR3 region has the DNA TGTGCCAGCAGTTATGGGGGGGCAACCTACGAGCAGTACTTC.

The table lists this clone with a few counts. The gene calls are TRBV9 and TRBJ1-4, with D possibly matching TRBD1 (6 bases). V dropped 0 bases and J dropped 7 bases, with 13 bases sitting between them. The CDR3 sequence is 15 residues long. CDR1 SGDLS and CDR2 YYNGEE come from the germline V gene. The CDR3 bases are TGTGCCAGCAGCGTAGCAGGGGAGGGGGGTGAAAAACTGTTTTTT. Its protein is CASSVAGEGGEKLFF.

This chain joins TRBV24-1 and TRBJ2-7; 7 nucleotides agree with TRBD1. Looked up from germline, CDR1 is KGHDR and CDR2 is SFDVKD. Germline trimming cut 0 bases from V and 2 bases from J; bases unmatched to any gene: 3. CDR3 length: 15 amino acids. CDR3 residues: CATSDLVTGTYEQYF. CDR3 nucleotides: TGTGCCACCAGTGATTTGGTGACAGGGACCTACGAGCAGTACTTC.

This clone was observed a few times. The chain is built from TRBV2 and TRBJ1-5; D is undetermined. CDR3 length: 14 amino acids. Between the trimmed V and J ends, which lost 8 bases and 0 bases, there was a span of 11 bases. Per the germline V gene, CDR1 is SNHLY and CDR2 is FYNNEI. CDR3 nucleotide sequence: TGTGCCAGCGGTCCCGGGTATAGCAATCAGCCCCAGCATTTT. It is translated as CASGPGYSNQPQHF.

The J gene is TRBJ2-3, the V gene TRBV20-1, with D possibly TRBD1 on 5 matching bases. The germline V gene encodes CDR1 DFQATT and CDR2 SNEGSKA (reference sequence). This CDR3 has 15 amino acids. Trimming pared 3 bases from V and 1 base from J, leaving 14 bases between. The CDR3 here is CSASRPRAGTDTQYF. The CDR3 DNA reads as TGCAGTGCTAGTCGGCCCAGGGCGGGCACAGATACGCAGTATTTT.

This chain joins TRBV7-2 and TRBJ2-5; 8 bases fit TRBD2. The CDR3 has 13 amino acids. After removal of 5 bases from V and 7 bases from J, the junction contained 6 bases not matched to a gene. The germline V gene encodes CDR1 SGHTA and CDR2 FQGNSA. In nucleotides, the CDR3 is TGTGCCAGCAGCCTGGGACTAGAGGGGACCCAGTACTTC. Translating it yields CASSLGLEGTQYF.

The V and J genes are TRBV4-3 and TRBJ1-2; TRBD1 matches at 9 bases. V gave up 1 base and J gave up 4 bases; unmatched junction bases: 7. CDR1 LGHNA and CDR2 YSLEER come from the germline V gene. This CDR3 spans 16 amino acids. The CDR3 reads CASSQGAGQGAYGYTF. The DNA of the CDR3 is TGCGCCAGCAGCCAAGGGGCGGGACAGGGCGCCTATGGCTACACCTTC.

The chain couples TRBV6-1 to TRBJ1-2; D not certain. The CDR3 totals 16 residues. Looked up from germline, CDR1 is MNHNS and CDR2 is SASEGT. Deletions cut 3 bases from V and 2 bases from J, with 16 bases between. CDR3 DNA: TGTGCCAGCAGTGAGTCAGTAGGACTCGGGAACTATGGCTACACCTTC. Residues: CASSESVGLGNYGYTF.